Following are 5 T cell receptor beta chains from one sample sequenced in a study of monozygotic twins with inflammatory bowel disease. TCRdb reprocessed the 5' RACE reads and keeps a single row for each CDR3 protein, giving no DNA. The sample holds some 300,000 distinct CDR3 sequences. The sample taken for sequencing was blood. These receptors were taken from a human donor with ulcerative colitis or Crohn's disease, or a healthy co-twin of an affected twin (not recorded which).

The genes are TRBV3-1 and TRBJ2-7; TCRdb lists TRBD1, though no DNA is available to test this call. The CDR3 loop spans 14 amino acids. Per germline, CDR1 LGHDT and CDR2 YNNKEL (reference sequence). The CDR3 loop is CASSPGTWSYEQYF.

This chain links TRBV28 with TRBJ2-2. CDR1 is MDHEN, CDR2 SYDVKM, per germline. CDR3 length: 12 amino acids. CDR3 sequence: CASSLRHRELFF.

V gene TRBV19 combines with J gene TRBJ1-5; TCRdb gives TRBD1 as the D gene, but with no DNA this cannot be confirmed. The CDR3 has 12 residues. From germline, CDR1 is LNHDA and CDR2 SQIVND (reference sequence). This CDR3 reads CASRRGFQPQHF.

The chain joins TRBV28 to TRBJ2-2; TCRdb indicates TRBD1, and absent DNA this call remains unverified. This CDR3 is 16 amino acids long. The germline CDR1 and CDR2 sequences are MDHEN and SYDVKM. CDR3 sequence: CASSPLSDRNTGELFF.

V gene TRBV3-1 combines with J gene TRBJ2-1; no DNA is available, so the TRBD2 call from TCRdb remains unchecked. Looked up from germline, CDR1 is LGHDT and CDR2 is YNNKEL (reference sequence). This CDR3 is built from 16 residues. This chain's CDR3 is CASSQLTSGGGREQFF.